These 15 T cell receptor beta chains share one sample of origin, sequenced in a study of T cell responses to AZD1222 COVID-19 vaccine. Clones were read by immunoSEQ multiplex PCR, and TCRdb kept only the in-frame ones, dropping some. This table holds 58,000 or so clones, about 83% found once. Sequencing used peripheral blood, obtained on day 0 of AZD1222 vaccination. The receptors derive from an adult in good health.

The chain recombines TRBV6-2 or TRBV6-3 with TRBJ2-7; TRBD1 aligns across 7 bases. Looked up from germline, CDR1 is MNHEY and CDR2 is SVGEGT. The CDR3 has 15 residues. With V trimmed by 2 bases and J by 4 bases, 8 bases remained unmatched. CDR3 loop: CASSYRPFRGYEQYF. CDR3 DNA: TGTGCCAGCAGTTACAGGCCCTTCAGGGGGTACGAGCAGTACTTC.

V gene TRBV7-2 combines with J gene TRBJ2-1, with 8 nucleotides matching TRBD2. V lost 2 bases to trimming and J lost 3 bases; unmatched junction nucleotides: 6. The CDR3 is 16 amino acids. The germline V gene has CDR1 SGHTA and CDR2 FQGNSA. CDR3 region: CASSLTKRGFYNEQFF. The CDR3, as DNA: TGTGCCAGCAGCTTAACAAAGCGGGGGTTCTACAATGAGCAGTTCTTC. The whole variable domain, remainder taken from reference TRBV7-2 and TRBJ2-1, is GAGVSQSPSNKVTEKGKDVELRCDPISGHTALYWYRQSLGQGLEFLIYFQGNSAPDKSGLPSDRFSAERTGGSVSTLTIQRTQQEDSAVYLCASSLTKRGFYNEQFFGPGTRLTVL.

The chain recombines TRBV5-5 with TRBJ2-5; D unclear. Deletions cut 3 bases from V and 5 bases from J, with 11 bases between. In germline, CDR1 is SGHKS, CDR2 YYEKEE (reference sequence). The CDR3 is 13 residues long. CDR3 sequence (DNA): TGTGCCAGCAGCTCCAACAGTGGGGAGACCCAGTACTTC. This translates into CASSSNSGETQYF.

A single count supports this clone. This chain links TRBV18 with TRBJ1-2; 7 bases agree with TRBD1. Germline CDR1 reads KGHSH; CDR2 reads LQKENI. The CDR3 loop spans 15 amino acids. Trimming cost V 3 bases and J 1 base; bases outside gene matches: 5. The CDR3, as DNA: TGTGCCAGCTCACCGCGGGGGACAGATAACTATGGCTACACCTTC. This encodes CASSPRGTDNYGYTF.

J is TRBJ2-7 and V is TRBV19, with D hard to call. This CDR3 spans 13 amino acids. Trimming removed 1 base at V and 3 bases at J, with 7 bases between. Germline CDR1 and CDR2: LNHDA and SQIVND (reference sequence). In DNA form, the CDR3 reads TGTGCCAGTAGTATAGGTAAGAGCTACGAGCAGTACTTC. This gives the protein CASSIGKSYEQYF.

The gene calls are TRBV7-7 and TRBJ2-3, with D perhaps TRBD2 (6 bases). Germline V lookup: CDR1 SSHAT, CDR2 FNYEAQ (reference sequence). Trimming cost V 0 bases and J 2 bases, with 9 bases left between them. The CDR3 length is 15 residues. The CDR3 sequence: CASSLAGGDTDTQYF. The CDR3 region has the DNA TGTGCCAGCAGCTTAGCGGGCGGGGACACAGATACGCAGTATTTT.

The J gene is TRBJ2-7, the V gene TRBV5-4; D call uncertain. Germline V lookup: CDR1 SGHNT, CDR2 YYREEE (reference sequence). V was clipped by 3 bases and J by 6 bases, with 7 bases between them. This CDR3 comprises 11 residues. CDR3 residues: CASSSTVEQYF. The CDR3 DNA is TGTGCCAGCAGCTCCACCGTCGAGCAGTACTTC. The full variable domain, completed using reference TRBV5-4 and TRBJ2-7, is ETGVTQSPTHLIKTRGQQVTLRCSSQSGHNTVSWYQQALGQGPQFIFQYYREEENGRGNFPPRFSGLQFPNYSSELNVNALELDDSALYLCASSSTVEQYFGPGTRLTVT.

V gene TRBV5-4 combines with J gene TRBJ2-3; 13 bases are shared with TRBD2. V lost 1 base and J lost 3; bases outside the gene matches: 5. Germline V gene data show CDR1 as SGHNT and CDR2 as YYREEE (reference sequence). This CDR3 contains 17 residues. CDR3 protein: CASSLRGTSGETDTQYF. As DNA, the CDR3 is TGTGCCAGCAGCTTGAGGGGGACTAGCGGGGAGACAGATACGCAGTATTTT.

V is TRBV19 and J is TRBJ2-7, with D possibly TRBD2 on 5 matching bases. The germline V and J ends were trimmed by 3 bases and 5 bases, with 14 bases remaining between them. The CDR3 is 14 residues long. The germline V gene has CDR1 LNHDA and CDR2 SQIVND (reference sequence). In DNA form, the CDR3 reads TGTGCCAGTAGTATTGGCAGCCCCGGGGACGAGCAGTACTTC. The encoded protein is CASSIGSPGDEQYF.

The J gene is TRBJ2-7, the V gene TRBV27; 10 nucleotides match TRBD1. This CDR3 spans 16 amino acids. The V gene end was trimmed by 6 bases and the J gene end by 5 bases; junction bases not matched to a gene: 13. In germline, CDR1 is MNHEY, CDR2 SMNVEV (reference sequence). CDR3 nucleotide sequence: TGTGCCAGCAGACTAGGGGTCGGGACAGGGGAACACGAGCAGTACTTC. Its protein product is CASRLGVGTGEHEQYF.

This sequence joins TRBV6-5 and TRBJ2-7, with D perhaps TRBD1 (5 bases). The CDR3 extends over 14 amino acids. CDR1 is MNHEY, CDR2 SVGAGI, per germline. With 5 bases removed from V and 2 bases from J, the gap between germline ends came to 13 bases. The DNA for the CDR3 is TGTGCCAGCAGTCGACAGACGGGTACCTACGAGCAGTACTTC. Translation: CASSRQTGTYEQYF.

V usage is TRBV7-2 and J usage is TRBJ2-5, with D perhaps TRBD1 or TRBD2 (5 bases each). This CDR3 has 15 amino acids. Germline V gene lookup returns CDR1 SGHTA and CDR2 FQGNSA. Trimming stripped 2 bases from V and 9 bases from J, with 19 bases between. CDR3 loop: CASSLTRAVGVSQYF. CDR3 nucleotides: TGTGCCAGCAGCTTAACTCGCGCGGTGGGGGTTTCCCAGTACTTC.

V and J are TRBV9 and TRBJ1-2; D remains unclear. This CDR3 is 15 amino acids long. The germline V gene has CDR1 SGDLS and CDR2 YYNGEE. V was pared by 2 bases and J by 4 bases, with 15 bases between. The CDR3 sequence: CASSVRSRAVYGYTF. The CDR3 nucleotides are TGTGCCAGCAGCGTGAGATCCCGGGCCGTCTATGGCTACACCTTC.

V usage is TRBV6-6 and J usage is TRBJ2-2; D is ambiguous. This CDR3 comprises 15 residues. Per germline, CDR1 MNHNY and CDR2 SVGAGI (reference sequence). The V end lost 1 base, the J end lost 0 bases, and 6 bases lay between the germline ends. CDR3 DNA sequence: TGTGCCAGCAGTTACTGGGCGGCGAACACCGGGGAGCTGTTTTTT. Encoded protein: CASSYWAANTGELFF.

CDR3 sequence reads: CASSLRDTQETQYF. The CDR3 nucleotides read TGCGCCAGCAGTCTACGGGACACCCAAGAGACCCAGTACTTC. The rearrangement uses TRBV4-1 and TRBJ2-5; D possibly corresponds to TRBD1 (6 bases). This CDR3 is 14 amino acids long. The V gene lost 6 bases and the J gene lost 1 base, with 12 bases spanning the gap. CDR1 and CDR2 from the germline V gene are MGHRA and YSYEKL.